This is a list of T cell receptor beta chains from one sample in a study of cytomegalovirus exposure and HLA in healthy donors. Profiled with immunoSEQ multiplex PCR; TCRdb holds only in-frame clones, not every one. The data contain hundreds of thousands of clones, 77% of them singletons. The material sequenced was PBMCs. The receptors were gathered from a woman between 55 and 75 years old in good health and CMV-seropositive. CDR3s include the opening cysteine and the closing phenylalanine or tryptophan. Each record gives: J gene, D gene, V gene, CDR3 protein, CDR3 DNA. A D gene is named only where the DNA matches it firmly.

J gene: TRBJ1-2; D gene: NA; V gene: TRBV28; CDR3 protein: CASRKRQTNYGYTF; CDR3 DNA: TGTGCCAGCAGAAAGAGACAGACTAACTATGGCTACACCTTC
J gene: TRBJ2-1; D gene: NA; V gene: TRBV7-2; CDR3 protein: CASSLGGQREQFF; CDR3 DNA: TGTGCCAGCAGCTTGGGGGGACAGCGTGAGCAGTTCTTC
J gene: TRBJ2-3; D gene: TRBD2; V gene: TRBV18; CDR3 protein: CASSLIAGRTDTQYF; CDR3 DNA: TGTGCCAGCTCACTTATAGCGGGGCGCACAGATACGCAGTATTTT
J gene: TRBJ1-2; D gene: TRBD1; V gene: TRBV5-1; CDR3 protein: CASSSRQGSYGYTF; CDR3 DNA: TGCGCCAGCAGCTCGAGACAGGGTTCTTATGGCTACACCTTC
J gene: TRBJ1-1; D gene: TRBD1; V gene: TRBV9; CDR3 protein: CASSAYRWDRDTEAFF; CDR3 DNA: TGTGCCAGCAGCGCCTACCGCTGGGACAGGGACACTGAAGCTTTCTTT
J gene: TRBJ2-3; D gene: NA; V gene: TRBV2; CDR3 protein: CASSEGIQVAQYF; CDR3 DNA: TGTGCCAGCAGTGAGGGTATTCAGGTGGCGCAGTATTTT
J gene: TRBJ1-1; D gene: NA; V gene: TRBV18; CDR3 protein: CASSISGDSEAFF; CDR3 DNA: TGTGCCAGCTCAATATCGGGGGACTCTGAAGCTTTCTTT
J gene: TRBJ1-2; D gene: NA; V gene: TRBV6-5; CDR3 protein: CASSYARDYGYTF; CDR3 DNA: TGTGCCAGCAGTTACGCCAGGGACTATGGCTACACCTTC
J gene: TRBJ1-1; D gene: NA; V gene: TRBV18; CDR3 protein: CASSPQRAGRNTEAFF; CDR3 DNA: TGTGCCAGCTCACCCCAAAGGGCAGGGCGGAACACTGAAGCTTTCTTT
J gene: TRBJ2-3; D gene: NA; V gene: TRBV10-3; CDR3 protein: CATKGSGSRTDTQYF; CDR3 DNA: TGTGCCACCAAGGGTAGCGGTTCTCGCACAGATACGCAGTATTTT
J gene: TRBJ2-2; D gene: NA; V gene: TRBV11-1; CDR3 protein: CASSPGHLSSGELFF; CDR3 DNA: TGTGCCAGCAGCCCCGGACACCTTAGTTCCGGGGAGCTGTTTTTT
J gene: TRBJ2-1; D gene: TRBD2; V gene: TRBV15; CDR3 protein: CATRTPSGSSEQFF; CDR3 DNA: TGTGCCACCAGAACCCCTAGCGGGAGTAGCGAGCAGTTCTTC
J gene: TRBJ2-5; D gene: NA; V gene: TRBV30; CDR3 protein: CAWSVRGETQYF; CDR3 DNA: TGTGCCTGGAGTGTACGGGGGGAGACCCAGTACTTC
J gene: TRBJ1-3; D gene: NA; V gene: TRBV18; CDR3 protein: CASSPPGVYGNTIYF; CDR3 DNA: TGTGCCAGCTCACCCCCCGGGGTCTATGGAAACACCATATATTTT
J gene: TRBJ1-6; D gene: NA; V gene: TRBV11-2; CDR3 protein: CASSLDLVGAGSNSPLHF; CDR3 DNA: TGTGCCAGCAGCTTAGATTTAGTAGGGGCAGGGTCGAATTCACCCCTCCACTTT